The subject of this entry is one TCR beta chain. Antigen: not known. Blood specimens came from baseline, cycle 4 day 1, and cycle 7 day 1. The sample is drawn from a study of OX40 agonist ivuxolimab in advanced cancers. On the study more broadly: Anti-PD-1, anti-PD-L1 or anti-CTLA-4 therapy given earlier was allowed, and 40% had some.

Study-wide results and caveats: Doses of 0.1 to 3.0 mg/kg were accompanied by clonal expansion of CD4+ and CD8+ blood T cells by week 6.

The data were produced by immunoSEQ multiplex PCR, yet TCRdb's version contains in-frame clones alone and is incomplete. The sample comprises 95,000 to 100,000 clones, roughly 83% of which are singletons, and more than 1.4% rests with the top ten. V was cut by 8 bases and J by 10 bases, with 11 bases left in between. CDR3 length equals 10 residues. Germline V gives CDR1 MDHEN, CDR2 SYDVKM. This specimen consisted of CD4+ or CD8+ T cells sorted from blood, obtained in a trial of the OX40 agonist ivuxolimab. The chain uses TRBV28 and TRBJ1-1; D is ambiguous. The receptor was isolated from an adult with an advanced solid tumor such as melanoma, head and neck, liver or kidney cancer. The CDR3 here is CASGGVGAFF. DNA for the CDR3: TGTGCCAGCGGCGGGGTAGGAGCTTTCTTT.